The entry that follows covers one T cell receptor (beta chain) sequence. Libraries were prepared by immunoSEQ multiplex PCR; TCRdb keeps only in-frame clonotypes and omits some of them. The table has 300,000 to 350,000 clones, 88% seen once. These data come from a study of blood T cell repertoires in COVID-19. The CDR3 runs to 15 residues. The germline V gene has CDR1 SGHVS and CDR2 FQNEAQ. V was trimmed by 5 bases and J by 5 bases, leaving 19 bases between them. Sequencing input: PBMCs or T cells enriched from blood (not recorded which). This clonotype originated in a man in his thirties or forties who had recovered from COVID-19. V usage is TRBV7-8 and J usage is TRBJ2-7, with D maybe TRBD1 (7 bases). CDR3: CASSPGGRGADEQYF. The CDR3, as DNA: TGTGCCAGCAGCCCCGGCGGCAGGGGGGCGGACGAGCAGTACTTC.